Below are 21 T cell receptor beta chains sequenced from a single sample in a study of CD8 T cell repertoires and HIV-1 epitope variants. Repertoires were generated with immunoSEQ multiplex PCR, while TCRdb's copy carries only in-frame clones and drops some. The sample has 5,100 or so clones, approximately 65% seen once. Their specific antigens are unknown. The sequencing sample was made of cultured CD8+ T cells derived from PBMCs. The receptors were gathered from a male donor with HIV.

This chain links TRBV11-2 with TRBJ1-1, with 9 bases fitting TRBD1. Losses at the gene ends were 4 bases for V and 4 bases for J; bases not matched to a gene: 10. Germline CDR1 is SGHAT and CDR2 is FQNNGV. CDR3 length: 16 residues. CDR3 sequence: CASSSPGGGQGTEAFF. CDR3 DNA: TGTGCCAGCAGCTCTCCCGGGGGGGGACAGGGCACTGAAGCTTTCTTT.

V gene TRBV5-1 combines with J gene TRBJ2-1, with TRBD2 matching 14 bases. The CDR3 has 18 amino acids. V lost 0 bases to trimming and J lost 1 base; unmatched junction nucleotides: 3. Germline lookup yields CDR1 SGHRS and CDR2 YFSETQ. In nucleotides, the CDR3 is TGCGCCAGCAGCTTGGTCCGACTAGCGGGAGGGTCCTACAATGAGCAGTTCTTC. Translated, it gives CASSLVRLAGGSYNEQFF.

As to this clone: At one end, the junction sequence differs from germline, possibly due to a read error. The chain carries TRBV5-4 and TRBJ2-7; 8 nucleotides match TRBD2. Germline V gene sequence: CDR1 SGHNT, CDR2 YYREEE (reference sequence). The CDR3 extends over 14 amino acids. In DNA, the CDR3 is TGTGCCAGCAGCGCGGGACTAGGTTCCTCCGAGCAGTACTTC. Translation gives CASSAGLGSSEQYF.

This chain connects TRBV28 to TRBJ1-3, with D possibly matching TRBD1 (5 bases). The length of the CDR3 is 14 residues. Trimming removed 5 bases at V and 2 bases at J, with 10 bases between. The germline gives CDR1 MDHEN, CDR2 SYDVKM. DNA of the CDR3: TGTGCCAGCAGTGTGCCAGGGACTGGAAACACCATATATTTT. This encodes CASSVPGTGNTIYF. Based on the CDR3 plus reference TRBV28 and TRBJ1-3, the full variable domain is DVKVTQSSRYLVKRTGEKVFLECVQDMDHENMFWYRQDPGLGLRLIYFSYDVKMKEKGDIPEGYSVSREKKERFSLILESASTNQTSMYLCASSVPGTGNTIYFGEGSWLTVV.

The CDR3, as DNA: TGTGCCAGCAGCTTCGCCCCGGGACAGGGAGATGCCGGGGAGCTGTTTTTT. This encodes CASSFAPGQGDAGELFF. This chain uses TRBV11-3 with TRBJ2-2; 9 bases fit TRBD1. J lost 6 bases, V lost 3 bases, and 11 bases had no gene match. CDR3 size: 17 residues. Per germline, CDR1 SGHNT and CDR2 YENEEA.

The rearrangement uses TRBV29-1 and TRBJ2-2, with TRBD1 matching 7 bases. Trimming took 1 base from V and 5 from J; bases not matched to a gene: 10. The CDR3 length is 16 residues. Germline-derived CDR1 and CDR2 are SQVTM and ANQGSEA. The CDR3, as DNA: TGCAGCGTTGAAGCGACACAGGGGTGGGGGACCGGGGAGCTGTTTTTT. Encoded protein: CSVEATQGWGTGELFF.

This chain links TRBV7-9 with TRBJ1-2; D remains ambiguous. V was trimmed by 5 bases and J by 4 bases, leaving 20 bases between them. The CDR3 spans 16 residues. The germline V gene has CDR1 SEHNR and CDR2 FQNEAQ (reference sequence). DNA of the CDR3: TGTGCCAGCAGCAGCCTCGTGGGCGCGCCCGGCTATGGCTACACCTTC. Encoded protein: CASSSLVGAPGYGYTF.

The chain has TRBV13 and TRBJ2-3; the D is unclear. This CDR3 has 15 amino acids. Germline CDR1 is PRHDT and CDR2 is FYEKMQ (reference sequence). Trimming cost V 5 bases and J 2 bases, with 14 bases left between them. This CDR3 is CASSPPRVLTDTQYF. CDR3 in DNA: TGTGCCAGCAGCCCCCCGAGAGTACTCACAGATACGCAGTATTTT. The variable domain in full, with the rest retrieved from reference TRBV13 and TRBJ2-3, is AAGVIQSPRHLIKEKRETATLKCYPIPRHDTVYWYQQGPGQDPQFLISFYEKMQSDKGSIPDRFSAQQFSDYHSELNMSSLELGDSALYFCASSPPRVLTDTQYFGPGTRLTVL.

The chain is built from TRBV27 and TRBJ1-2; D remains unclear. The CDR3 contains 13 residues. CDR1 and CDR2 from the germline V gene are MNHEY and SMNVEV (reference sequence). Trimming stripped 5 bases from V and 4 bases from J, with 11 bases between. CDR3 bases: TGTGCCAGCAGTAAGGAAAGCGGCTATGGCTACACCTTC. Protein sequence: CASSKESGYGYTF.

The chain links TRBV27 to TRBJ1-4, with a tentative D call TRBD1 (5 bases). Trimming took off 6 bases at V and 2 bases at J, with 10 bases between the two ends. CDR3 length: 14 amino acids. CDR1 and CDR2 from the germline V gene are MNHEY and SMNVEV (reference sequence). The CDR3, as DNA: TGTGCCAGCAGAGGGGTTCTCACTAATGAAAAACTGTTTTTT. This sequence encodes CASRGVLTNEKLFF. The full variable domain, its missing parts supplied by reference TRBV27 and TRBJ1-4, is EAQVTQNPRYLITVTGKKLTVTCSQNMNHEYMSWYRQDPGLGLRQIYYSMNVEVTDKGDVPEGYKVSRKEKRNFPLILESPSPNQTSLYFCASRGVLTNEKLFFGSGTQLSVL.

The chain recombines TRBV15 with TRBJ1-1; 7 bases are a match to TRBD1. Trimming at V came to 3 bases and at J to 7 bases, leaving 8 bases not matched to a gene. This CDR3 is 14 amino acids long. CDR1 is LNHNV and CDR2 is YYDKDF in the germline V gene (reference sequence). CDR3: CATSRSRGTDEAFF. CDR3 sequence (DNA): TGTGCCACCAGCAGGTCCCGTGGGACAGATGAAGCTTTCTTT.

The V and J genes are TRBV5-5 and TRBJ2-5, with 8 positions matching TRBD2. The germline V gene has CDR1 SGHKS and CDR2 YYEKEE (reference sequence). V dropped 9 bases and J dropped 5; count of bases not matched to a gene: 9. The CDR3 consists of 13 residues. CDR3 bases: TGTGCCACCGGGACGGGGGGGGAGGAGACCCAGTACTTC. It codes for CATGTGGEETQYF.

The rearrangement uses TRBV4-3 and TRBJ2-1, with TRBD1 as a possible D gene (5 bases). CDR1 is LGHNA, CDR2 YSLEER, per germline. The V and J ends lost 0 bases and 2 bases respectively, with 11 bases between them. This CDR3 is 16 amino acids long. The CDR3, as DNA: TGCGCCAGCAGCCAAGACCCAGGGATGACCTACAATGAGCAGTTCTTC. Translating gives CASSQDPGMTYNEQFF.

The CDR3 DNA reads TGTGCCATCAGTGTGGGAGGACAGGGGGGCGAGCAGTACTTC. Amino acid sequence: CAISVGGQGGEQYF. V gene TRBV10-3 combines with J gene TRBJ2-7; 10 nucleotides align to TRBD1. Germline assignment: CDR1 ENHRY and CDR2 SYGVKD. The CDR3 loop spans 14 amino acids. V was pared by 4 bases and J by 6 bases, with 6 bases of the junction left unmatched.

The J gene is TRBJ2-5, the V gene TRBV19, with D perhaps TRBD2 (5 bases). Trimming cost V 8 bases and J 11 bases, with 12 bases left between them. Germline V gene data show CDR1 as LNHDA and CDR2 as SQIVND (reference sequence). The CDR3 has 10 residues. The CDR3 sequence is CASGEGEQYF. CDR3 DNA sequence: TGTGCCAGTGGTGAGGGTGAGCAGTACTTC.

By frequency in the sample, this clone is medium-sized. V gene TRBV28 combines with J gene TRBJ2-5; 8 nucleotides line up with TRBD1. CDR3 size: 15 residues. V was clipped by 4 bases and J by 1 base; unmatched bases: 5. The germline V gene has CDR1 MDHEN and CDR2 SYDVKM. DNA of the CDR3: TGTGCCAGCAGTTCCCCGGACAGGGCCCAAGAGACCCAGTACTTC. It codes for CASSSPDRAQETQYF.

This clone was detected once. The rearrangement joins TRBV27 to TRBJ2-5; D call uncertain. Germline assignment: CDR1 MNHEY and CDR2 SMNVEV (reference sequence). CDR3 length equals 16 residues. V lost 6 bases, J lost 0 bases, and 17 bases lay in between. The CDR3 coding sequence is TGTGCCAGCAGCCCGCTCAAAGAGCAGAACCAAGAGACCCAGTACTTC. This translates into CASSPLKEQNQETQYF.

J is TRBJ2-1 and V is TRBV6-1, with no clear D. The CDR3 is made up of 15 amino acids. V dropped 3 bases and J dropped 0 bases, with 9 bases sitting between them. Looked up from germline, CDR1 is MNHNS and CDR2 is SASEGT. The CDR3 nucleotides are TGTGCCAGCAGTGACAGTTCAAGCTCCTACAATGAGCAGTTCTTC. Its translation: CASSDSSSSYNEQFF.

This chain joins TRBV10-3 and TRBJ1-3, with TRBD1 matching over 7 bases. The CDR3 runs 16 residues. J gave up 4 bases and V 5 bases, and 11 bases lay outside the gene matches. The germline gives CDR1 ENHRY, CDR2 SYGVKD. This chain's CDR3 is CAISKTGTEVGNTIYF. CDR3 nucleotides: TGTGCCATCAGTAAGACCGGGACAGAGGTGGGAAACACCATATATTTT.

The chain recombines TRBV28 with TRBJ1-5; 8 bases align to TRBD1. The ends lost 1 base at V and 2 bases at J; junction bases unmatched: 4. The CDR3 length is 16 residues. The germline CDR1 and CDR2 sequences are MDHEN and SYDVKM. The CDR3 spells CASSLYAGGGNQPQHF. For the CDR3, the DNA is TGTGCCAGCAGTTTATATGCAGGGGGCGGCAATCAGCCCCAGCATTTT.

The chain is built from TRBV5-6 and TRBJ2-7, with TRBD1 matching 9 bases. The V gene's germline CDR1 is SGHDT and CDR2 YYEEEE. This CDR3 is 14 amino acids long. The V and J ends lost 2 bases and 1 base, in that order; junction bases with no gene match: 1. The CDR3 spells CASSFGTGSYEQYF. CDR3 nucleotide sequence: TGTGCCAGCAGCTTCGGGACAGGGTCCTACGAGCAGTACTTC. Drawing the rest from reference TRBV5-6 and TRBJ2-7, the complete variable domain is DAGVTQSPTHLIKTRGQQVTLRCSPKSGHDTVSWYQQALGQGPQFIFQYYEEEERQRGNFPDRFSGHQFPNYSSELNVNALLLGDSALYLCASSFGTGSYEQYFGPGTRLTVT.